A single sample is the source of the 8 T cell receptor beta chains below, sequenced in a study of T cell responses to AZD1222 COVID-19 vaccine. Generated by immunoSEQ multiplex PCR, the TCRdb table keeps only in-frame clones and is missing some. The repertoire consists of 180,000 or so clones, with roughly 94% occurring once and the leading ten covering 1.3%. The sample here was peripheral blood, taken 28 days after the second AZD1222 dose. The origin of the receptors is an adult who received the AZD1222 COVID-19 vaccine.

The J gene is TRBJ1-1, the V gene TRBV19, with TRBD1 as a possible D gene (5 bases). V lost 3 bases and J lost 1, with 9 bases in between. The CDR3 loop spans 14 amino acids. CDR1 and CDR2 (germline): LNHDA, SQIVND (reference sequence). The CDR3 region has the DNA TGTGCCAGTAGTATCAAGGGGTCGAACACTGAAGCTTTCTTT. The encoded protein is CASSIKGSNTEAFF.

This rearrangement joins TRBV29-1 to TRBJ1-2; D gene unclear. CDR3 size: 13 residues. Germline V gene sequence: CDR1 SQVTM, CDR2 ANQGSEA. V dropped 2 bases and J dropped 1 base, with 8 bases sitting between them. CDR3 in amino acids: CSVERSVNYGYTF. As DNA, the CDR3 is TGCAGCGTTGAAAGATCAGTTAACTATGGCTACACCTTC.

The chain employs TRBV29-1 and TRBJ2-2; D gene ambiguous. V was clipped by 4 bases and J by 1 base, with 4 bases between them. This CDR3 region has 12 residues. Germline V gene data show CDR1 as SQVTM and CDR2 as ANQGSEA. In DNA, the CDR3 is TGCAGCGTTGCACGGAACACCGGGGAGCTGTTTTTT. It is translated as CSVARNTGELFF.

The chain is built from TRBV9 and TRBJ1-2; D perhaps matches TRBD1 (6 bases). This CDR3 has 14 residues. V lost 4 bases and J 10 bases, leaving 20 bases between the germline ends. CDR1 and CDR2 (germline): SGDLS, YYNGEE. This CDR3 is CASSPRGGRGPYTF. For the CDR3, the DNA is TGTGCCAGCAGCCCTAGGGGCGGCCGGGGGCCCTACACCTTC.

The chain is built from TRBV6-1 and TRBJ1-5; no definite D call. Per germline, CDR1 MNHNS and CDR2 SASEGT. The CDR3 sequence is 15 residues long. Trimming cost V 2 bases and J 4 bases, with 12 bases left between them. In DNA, the CDR3 is TGTGCCAGCAGTGAAAGGACGTTAGCAAATCAGCCCCAGCATTTT. Translation gives CASSERTLANQPQHF.

V usage is TRBV28 and J usage is TRBJ2-2, with 10 nucleotides matching TRBD1. V gave up 4 bases and J gave up 8 bases; unmatched junction bases: 4. Per the germline V gene, CDR1 is MDHEN and CDR2 is SYDVKM. The CDR3 is 14 amino acids. CDR3 protein: CASSSTGGAGELFF. CDR3 DNA: TGTGCCAGCAGTTCGACAGGGGGCGCGGGGGAGCTGTTTTTT.

V is TRBV11-2 and J is TRBJ2-2; no clear D gene. The V end lost 9 bases, the J end lost 7 bases, and 9 bases lay between the germline ends. Germline CDR1 is SGHAT and CDR2 is FQNNGV. The CDR3 has 11 residues. DNA of the CDR3: TGTGCCAGTACTTTTGGCGGGGAGCTGTTTTTT. Amino acids: CASTFGGELFF.

The rearrangement joins TRBV9 to TRBJ2-3, with 9 bases matching TRBD2. Germline V gives CDR1 SGDLS, CDR2 YYNGEE. Losses at the gene ends were 4 bases for V and 0 bases for J; bases not matched to a gene: 6. The CDR3 is made up of 16 amino acids. DNA of the CDR3: TGTGCCAGCAGCACGACTAGCGGCGTTAGCACAGATACGCAGTATTTT. It specifies CASSTTSGVSTDTQYF.